This TCR beta chain was sequenced in a study of blood T cells in healthy people across ages. The table lists this clonotype with many counts. Then a second PCR, running roughly 7 to 11 cycles, was carried out with a sample-barcoded 5' primer and a J-beta primer mix. TCRdb fed the 5' RACE reads into MiXCR, producing one record per CDR3 protein. The table shows about 670,000 distinct CDR3 sequences, with around 43% occurring only once. The CDR3 sequence is 14 residues long. V was clipped by 4 bases and J by 4 bases, with 13 bases between them. Germline lookup yields CDR1 SGHTA and CDR2 FQGNSA. The chain combines TRBV7-2 with TRBJ1-2; D remains ambiguous. The receptor was derived from a man older than 75 in good health. Material: blood. As DNA, the CDR3 is TGTGCCAGCAGCTCGGACGGAGCTACCTATGGCTACACCTTC. Translating gives CASSSDGATYGYTF.